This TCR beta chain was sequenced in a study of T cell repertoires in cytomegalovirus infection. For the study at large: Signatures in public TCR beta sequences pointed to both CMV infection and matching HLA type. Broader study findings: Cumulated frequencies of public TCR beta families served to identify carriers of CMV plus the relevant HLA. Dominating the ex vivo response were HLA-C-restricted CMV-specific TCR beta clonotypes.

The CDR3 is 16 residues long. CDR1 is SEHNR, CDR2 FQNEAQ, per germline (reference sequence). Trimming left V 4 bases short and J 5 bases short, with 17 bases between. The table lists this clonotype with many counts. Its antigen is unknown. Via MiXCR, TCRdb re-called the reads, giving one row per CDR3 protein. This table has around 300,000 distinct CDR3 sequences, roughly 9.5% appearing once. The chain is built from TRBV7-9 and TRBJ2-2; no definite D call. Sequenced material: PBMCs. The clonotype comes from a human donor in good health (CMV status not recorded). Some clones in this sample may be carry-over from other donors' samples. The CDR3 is CASSSRRTRTTGELFF. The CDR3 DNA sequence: TGTGCCAGCAGCTCGAGACGAACCCGGACGACCGGGGAGCTGTTTTTT.